This is a list of T cell receptor beta chains from one sample in a study of OX40 agonist ivuxolimab in advanced cancers. The assay was immunoSEQ multiplex PCR, and TCRdb's table has in-frame clones only and misses some. The data show around 59,000 clones, more than 75% seen once. This material consisted of CD4+ or CD8+ T cells sorted from blood, taken in a trial of the OX40 agonist ivuxolimab. Every receptor here comes from an adult with an advanced solid tumor such as melanoma, head and neck, liver or kidney cancer. CDR3s include the opening cysteine and the closing phenylalanine or tryptophan. D genes are given only for firm matches. Clone size is shown for a subset of rows, as once, few, many or a class of expanded clone.

J gene,V gene,D gene,CDR3 length,clone size,CDR3 DNA,CDR3 protein
TRBJ2-1,TRBV9,.,13,.,TGTGCCAGCAGCGTAGGACCTTCCAATGAGCAGTTCTTC,CASSVGPSNEQFF
TRBJ2-1,TRBV5-1,TRBD2,16,.,TGCGCCAGCAGCTTCCGGACTAGTCAAATTAACAATGAGCAGTTCTTC,CASSFRTSQINNEQFF
TRBJ2-5,TRBV10-1,TRBD1,14,.,TGCGCCAGCAGCAACACAGGGGACCAAGAGACCCAGTACTTC,CASSNTGDQETQYF
TRBJ1-2,TRBV30,.,13,.,TGTGCCTGGAGTGCGCTAAGTTATTATGGCTACACCTTC,CAWSALSYYGYTF
TRBJ2-5,TRBV5-1,.,12,.,TGCGCCAGCAGCTTGGGCGCCGAGACCCAGTACTTC,CASSLGAETQYF
TRBJ2-1,TRBV7-2,.,13,many,TGTGCCAGCAGCTCGACGGGATACGATGAGCAGTTCTTC,CASSSTGYDEQFF
TRBJ1-1,TRBV5-1,.,16,.,TGCGCCAGCAGCTTGGTGGCAGGGGATCTTAACACTGAAGCTTTCTTT,CASSLVAGDLNTEAFF
TRBJ2-5,TRBV9,.,13,.,TGTGCCAGCGGGCGGGGCGGCCAAGAGACCCAGTACTTC,CASGRGGQETQYF
TRBJ1-3,TRBV19,.,14,.,TGTGCCACCCTAGACACCGCCTCTGGAAACACCATATATTTT,CATLDTASGNTIYF
TRBJ1-3,TRBV2,.,12,.,TGTGCCAGCAAGGGAAACGGAAACACCATATATTTT,CASKGNGNTIYF
TRBJ2-5,TRBV5-4,.,15,few,TGTGCCAGCAGCAGGGCGGGGAGGTACCAAGAGACCCAGTACTTC,CASSRAGRYQETQYF
TRBJ2-1,TRBV11-3,TRBD2,15,.,TGTGCCAGCAGCTTAGGGACTAGCGCCTACAATGAGCAGTTCTTC,CASSLGTSAYNEQFF
TRBJ2-1,TRBV7-2,TRBD1,15,.,TGTGCCAGCAGCCAACCGGACAGGGAGAACTATGAGCAGTTCTTC,CASSQPDRENYEQFF
TRBJ1-5,TRBV2,TRBD1,17,.,TGTGCCAGCAGTCATACATCAGGGGGCTACGGCAATCAGCCCCAGCATTTT,CASSHTSGGYGNQPQHF
TRBJ1-5,TRBV5-8,.,15,.,TGTGCCAGCAGCTTGCCAGGGAGCCGCAATCAGCCCCAGCATTTT,CASSLPGSRNQPQHF
TRBJ2-2,TRBV5-6,.,14,.,TGTGCCAGCAGCTTGTATTTTAACACCGGGGAGCTGTTTTTT,CASSLYFNTGELFF
TRBJ1-2,TRBV2,.,15,medium-sized,TGTGCCAGCAGTGAAATTGGGTGGCAGAGTGGTGGCTACACCTTC,CASSEIGWQSGGYTF
TRBJ1-2,TRBV10-3,TRBD1,16,few,TGTGCCATCAGTGGGGATGGGACAGGGAAAGACTATGGCTACACCTTC,CAISGDGTGKDYGYTF
TRBJ2-3,TRBV28,.,15,.,TGTGCCAGCACCCCAGGGGTGGACACCGGAGATACGCAGTATTTT,CASTPGVDTGDTQYF
TRBJ2-2,TRBV5-4,.,15,.,TGTGCCAGCAGCGGACACGGATCGAACACCGGGGAGCTGTTTTTT,CASSGHGSNTGELFF
TRBJ2-1,TRBV4-1,.,17,.,TGCGCCAGCAGCCAAGTTGACCTAGGAATCAGTTACAATGAGCAGTTCTTC,CASSQVDLGISYNEQFF
TRBJ1-2,TRBV9,.,15,.,TGTGCCAGCAGCGCTGCAGAGGGCGGCTTGCGCGGCTACACCTTC,CASSAAEGGLRGYTF
TRBJ1-2,TRBV28,TRBD1,11,.,TGTGCCAGCCGGGACAGGGATGGCTACACCTTC,CASRDRDGYTF
TRBJ2-5,TRBV5-5,.,16,.,TGTGCCAGCAGCTCCCTCTCTAACAGGGATGGTGAGACCCAGTACTTC,CASSSLSNRDGETQYF
TRBJ2-7,TRBV28,TRBD1,15,once,TGTGCCAGCAGCCCGACGGGGGACAGGGGGAACGAGCAGTACTTC,CASSPTGDRGNEQYF
TRBJ2-1,TRBV6-5,.,15,.,TGTGCCAGCAGTCGTGCGGCGGGAAGATACAATGAGCAGTTCTTC,CASSRAAGRYNEQFF
TRBJ1-1,TRBV4-3,.,16,.,TGCGCCAGCAGCCAAGATTGGGGGACTATGAACACTGAAGCTTTCTTT,CASSQDWGTMNTEAFF
TRBJ2-1,TRBV7-2,.,13,.,TGTGCCAGCAGCTTAGAGACTTGGGACCCCTTGGTCTTC,CASSLETWDPLVF
TRBJ1-2,TRBV29-1,.,10,.,TGCAGCGTTTATCCCGGGGGCTACACCTTC,CSVYPGGYTF
TRBJ2-1,TRBV11-2,.,12,.,TGTGCCAGCAGCTTGGCGGGATTTGAGCAGTTCTTC,CASSLAGFEQFF
TRBJ2-1,TRBV28,.,12,.,TGTGCCAGCAGTTCGGCCGACAATGAGCAGTTCTTC,CASSSADNEQFF
TRBJ2-1,TRBV5-6,.,15,.,TGTGCCAGCAGCGGACCGGGACATCCTATAAATGAGCAGTTCTTC,CASSGPGHPINEQFF
TRBJ2-1,TRBV4-3,TRBD2,15,.,TGCGCCAGCAGCCAAAGGGCTAGCGGGTACAATGAGCAGTTCTTC,CASSQRASGYNEQFF
TRBJ2-7,TRBV18,TRBD2,16,.,TGTGCCAGCTCACCACGCATTGGCCTAGCGGCCTACGAGCAGTACTTC,CASSPRIGLAAYEQYF
TRBJ2-5,TRBV29-1,TRBD1,12,.,TGCAGCGTCCGGGACAGGCAAGAGACCCAGTACTTC,CSVRDRQETQYF
TRBJ2-5,TRBV15,TRBD2,17,.,TGTGCCACCAGCAGGGGGGCGGGGGTAGCGGGAGAAGAGACCCAGTACTTC,CATSRGAGVAGEETQYF
TRBJ1-5,TRBV19,.,15,.,TGTGCCAGTAGGAGCAGGACAGCTTATCGCCAGCCCCAGCATTTT,CASRSRTAYRQPQHF
TRBJ2-5,TRBV7-6,.,13,.,TGTGCCAGCAGCTCGGACACGCAGGGATTTCAGTACTTC,CASSSDTQGFQYF
TRBJ1-2,TRBV19,.,15,.,TGTGCCAGTAGTCCCCGGGGTCTCCAGGGCCGTGGCTACACCTTC,CASSPRGLQGRGYTF
TRBJ2-2,TRBV27,TRBD1,14,.,TGTGCCAGCAGTCTATCAGGGGGTGTTGGGGAGCTGTTTTTT,CASSLSGGVGELFF